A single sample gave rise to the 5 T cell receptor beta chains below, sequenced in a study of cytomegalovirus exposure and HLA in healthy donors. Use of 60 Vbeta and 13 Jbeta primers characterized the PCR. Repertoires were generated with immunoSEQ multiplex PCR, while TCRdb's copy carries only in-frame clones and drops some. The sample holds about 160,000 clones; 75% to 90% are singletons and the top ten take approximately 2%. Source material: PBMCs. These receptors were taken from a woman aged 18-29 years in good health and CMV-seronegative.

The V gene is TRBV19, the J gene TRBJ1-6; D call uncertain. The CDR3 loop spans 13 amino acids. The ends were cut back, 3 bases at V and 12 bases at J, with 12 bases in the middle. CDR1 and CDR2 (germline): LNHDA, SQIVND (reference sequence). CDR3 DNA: TGTGCCAGTAGTATTGAAGATAGAAGACCCCTCCACTTT. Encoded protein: CASSIEDRRPLHF.

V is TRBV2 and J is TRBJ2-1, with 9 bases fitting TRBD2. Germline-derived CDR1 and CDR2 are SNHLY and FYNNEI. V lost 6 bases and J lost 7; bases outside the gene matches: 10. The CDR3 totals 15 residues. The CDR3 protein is CASRKGGGAQNEQFF. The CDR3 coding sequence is TGTGCCAGCAGGAAGGGCGGGGGGGCTCAGAATGAGCAGTTCTTC.

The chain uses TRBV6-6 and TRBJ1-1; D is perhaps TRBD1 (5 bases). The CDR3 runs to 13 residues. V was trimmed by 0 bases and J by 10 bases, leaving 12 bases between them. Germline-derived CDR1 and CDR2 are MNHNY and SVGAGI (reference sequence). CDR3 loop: CASSYSVRARAFF. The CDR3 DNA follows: TGTGCCAGCAGTTACTCGGTCAGGGCTCGAGCTTTCTTT.

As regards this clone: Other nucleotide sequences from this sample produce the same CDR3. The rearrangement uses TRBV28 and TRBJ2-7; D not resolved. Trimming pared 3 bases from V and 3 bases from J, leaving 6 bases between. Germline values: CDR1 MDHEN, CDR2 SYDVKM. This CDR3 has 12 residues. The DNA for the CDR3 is TGTGCCAGCAGTTTCTACAGCTACGAGCAGTACTTC. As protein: CASSFYSYEQYF.

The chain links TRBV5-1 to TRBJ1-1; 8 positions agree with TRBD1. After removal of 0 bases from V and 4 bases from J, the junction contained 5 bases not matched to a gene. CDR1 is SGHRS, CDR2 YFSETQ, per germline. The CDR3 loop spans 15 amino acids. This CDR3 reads CASSLGGQGSTEAFF. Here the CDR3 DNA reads TGCGCCAGCAGCTTGGGCGGACAGGGAAGCACTGAAGCTTTCTTT.